The present T cell receptor beta chain was sequenced within a study of cytomegalovirus exposure and HLA in healthy donors. This clone has only a few counts. The length of the CDR3 is 15 residues. In germline, CDR1 is PRHDT, CDR2 FYEKMQ (reference sequence). Trimming took 2 bases from V and 4 from J, leaving 13 bases between them. The PCR ran on 60 Vbeta and 13 Jbeta primers. Sequenced by immunoSEQ multiplex PCR; TCRdb stores in-frame clones only, minus some. Found here are about 160,000 clones, over 75% of them singletons; the top ten hold more than 0.75%. The clonotype comes from a woman aged 45-59 years in good health and CMV-seropositive. The sequenced sample was PBMCs. The chain joins TRBV13 to TRBJ2-3; a possible D gene is TRBD2 (5 bases). CDR3 sequence: CASSLTGSNPDTQYF. Here the CDR3 DNA reads TGTGCCAGCAGCTTAACTGGGAGTAACCCAGATACGCAGTATTTT.